This T cell receptor beta chain appears in the sequencing data of a study of blood T cell repertoires in COVID-19. Only in-frame clones appear in the TCRdb table, and some are missing; sequencing was by immunoSEQ multiplex PCR. Seen here are approximately 180,000 clones, around 80% observed once, and the top ten hold more than 7.5%. CDR3 length: 15 residues. J lost 5 bases, V lost 0 bases, and 0 bases had no gene match. Germline CDR1 is SGHKS and CDR2 is YYEKEE (reference sequence). The source material was peripheral blood. This chain joins TRBV5-5 and TRBJ2-5; TRBD2 aligns across 14 bases. The clonotype was recovered from a woman aged 65 to 85 with acute or convalescent COVID-19. DNA of the CDR3: TGTGCCAGCAGCTTGGGACTAGCGGGGGGGGAGACCCAGTACTTC. It encodes CASSLGLAGGETQYF.